This T cell receptor (beta chain) was sequenced for a study of technical replicates of blood from several donors. TCRdb's copy holds only in-frame clones and misses some; the assay was immunoSEQ multiplex PCR. The sample lists about 59,000 clones, 86% occurring once. V trimming: 5 bases; J trimming: 6 bases; junction bases outside the gene matches: 4. Germline-derived CDR1 and CDR2 are SNHLY and FYNNEI. The length of the CDR3 is 14 residues. Material for sequencing was PBMCs. V and J are TRBV2 and TRBJ1-5; TRBD1 aligns across 10 bases. The TCR was taken from a human donor in good health. Some clones in this sample may be carry-over from other donors' samples. The CDR3 reads CASSRQGASQPQHF. In DNA form, the CDR3 reads TGTGCCAGCAGTCGACAGGGGGCAAGTCAGCCCCAGCATTTT.